One sample yielded the 3 T cell receptor beta chains listed below, sequenced in a study of shared clonotypes between healthy human individuals. Repertoires were generated with immunoSEQ multiplex PCR, while TCRdb's copy carries only in-frame clones and drops some. Of about 480,000 clones listed, roughly 79% were seen once; the top ten hold about an eighth. What was sequenced was PBMCs. The receptor set was obtained from a woman aged 40 to 50 in good health. Some clones in this sample may be carry-over from other donors' samples.

This sequence joins TRBV11-2 and TRBJ1-1, with D uncertain. The germline CDR1 and CDR2 sequences are SGHAT and FQNNGV. The CDR3 runs 14 residues. Trimming removed 5 bases at V and 7 bases at J, with 17 bases between. CDR3 protein: CASSTRPGNLEAFF. DNA for the CDR3: TGTGCCAGCAGCACCCGTCCGGGAAACCTTGAAGCTTTCTTT.

In nucleotides, the CDR3 is TGCAGCGTTGAAGGTAGCGGGTCCCAAGAGACCCAGTACTTC. Its translation is CSVEGSGSQETQYF. The V and J genes are TRBV29-1 and TRBJ2-5; 7 positions agree with TRBD2. Trimming at V came to 1 base and at J to 1 base, leaving 3 bases not matched to a gene. This CDR3 has 14 residues. Per germline, CDR1 SQVTM and CDR2 ANQGSEA.

The rearrangement links TRBV7-3 to TRBJ2-1, with TRBD1 matching 9 bases. The ends lost 5 bases at V and 7 bases at J; junction bases unmatched: 15. CDR1 and CDR2 from the germline V gene are SGHTA and FQGTGA. The CDR3 loop spans 17 amino acids. The CDR3, as DNA: TGTGCCAGCAGCCCGCGGGCAACAGGGGGCGCAAGAAATGAGCAGTTCTTC. Amino acids: CASSPRATGGARNEQFF.